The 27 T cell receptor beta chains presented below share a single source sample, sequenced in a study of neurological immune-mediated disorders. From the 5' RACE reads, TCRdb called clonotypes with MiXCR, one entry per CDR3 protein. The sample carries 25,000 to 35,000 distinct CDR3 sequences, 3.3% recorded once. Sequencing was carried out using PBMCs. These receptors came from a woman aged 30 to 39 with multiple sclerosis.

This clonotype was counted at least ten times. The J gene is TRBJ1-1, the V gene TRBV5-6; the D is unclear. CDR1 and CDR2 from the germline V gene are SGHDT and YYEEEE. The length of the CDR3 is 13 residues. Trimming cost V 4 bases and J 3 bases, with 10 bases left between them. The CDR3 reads CASSLDEYTEAFF. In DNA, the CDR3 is TGTGCCAGCAGCCTGGATGAGTACACTGAAGCTTTCTTT.

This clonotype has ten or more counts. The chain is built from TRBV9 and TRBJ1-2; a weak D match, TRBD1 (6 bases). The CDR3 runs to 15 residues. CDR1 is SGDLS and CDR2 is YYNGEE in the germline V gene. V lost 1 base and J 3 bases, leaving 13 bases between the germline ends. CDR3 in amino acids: CASSVSGTPDYGYTF. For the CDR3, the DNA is TGTGCCAGCAGCGTATCCGGGACACCGGACTATGGCTACACCTTC.

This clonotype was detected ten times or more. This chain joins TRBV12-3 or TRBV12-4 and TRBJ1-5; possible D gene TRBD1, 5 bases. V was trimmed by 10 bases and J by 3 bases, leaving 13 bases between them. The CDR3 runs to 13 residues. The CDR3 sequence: CATRGRANQPQHF. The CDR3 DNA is TGTGCCACCCGGGGCAGGGCCAATCAGCCCCAGCATTTT.

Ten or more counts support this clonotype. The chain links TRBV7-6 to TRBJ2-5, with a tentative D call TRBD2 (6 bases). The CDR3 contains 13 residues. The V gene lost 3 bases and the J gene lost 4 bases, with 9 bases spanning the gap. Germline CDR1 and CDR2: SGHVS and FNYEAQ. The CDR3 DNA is TGTGCCAGCAGCTTTGGGACTGTAGAGACCCAGTACTTC. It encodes CASSFGTVETQYF. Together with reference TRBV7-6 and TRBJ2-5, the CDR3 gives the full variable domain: GAGVSQSPRYKVTKRGQDVALRCDPISGHVSLYWYRQALGQGPEFLTYFNYEAQQDKSGLPNDRFSAERPEGSISTLTIQRTEQRDSAMYRCASSFGTVETQYFGPGTRLLVL.

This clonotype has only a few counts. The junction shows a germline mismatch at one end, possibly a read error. The CDR3 protein is CSARGAGELFF. The DNA for the CDR3 is TGCAGTGCGAGAGGGGCCGGGGAGCTGTTTTTT. The rearrangement uses TRBV20-1 and TRBJ2-2; D tentatively reads TRBD1 or TRBD2 (5 bases each). The germline gives CDR1 DFQATT, CDR2 SNEGSKA (reference sequence). This CDR3 comprises 11 residues.

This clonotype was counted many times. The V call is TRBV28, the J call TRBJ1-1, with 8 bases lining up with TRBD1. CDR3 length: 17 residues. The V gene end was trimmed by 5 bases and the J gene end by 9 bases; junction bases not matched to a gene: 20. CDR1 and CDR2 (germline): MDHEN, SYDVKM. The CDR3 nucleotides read TGTGCCAGCAGTCCCGCCGGGCCAACCGGGACAGGAATCAAAGCTTTCTTT. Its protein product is CASSPAGPTGTGIKAFF.

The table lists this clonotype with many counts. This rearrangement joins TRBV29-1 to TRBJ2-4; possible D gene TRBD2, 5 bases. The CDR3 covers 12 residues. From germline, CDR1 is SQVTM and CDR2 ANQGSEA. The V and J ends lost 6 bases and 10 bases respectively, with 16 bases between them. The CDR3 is CSVRESRKIQYF. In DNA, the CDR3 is TGCAGCGTGAGGGAGTCCAGAAAAATTCAGTACTTC.

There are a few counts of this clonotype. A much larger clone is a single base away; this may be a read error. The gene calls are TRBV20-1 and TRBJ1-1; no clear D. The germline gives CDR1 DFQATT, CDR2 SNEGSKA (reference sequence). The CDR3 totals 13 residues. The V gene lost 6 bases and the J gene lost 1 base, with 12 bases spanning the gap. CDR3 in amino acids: CSAPGKENTEAFF. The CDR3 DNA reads TGCAGTGCCCCCGGAAAGGAGAACACTGAAGCTTTCTTT.

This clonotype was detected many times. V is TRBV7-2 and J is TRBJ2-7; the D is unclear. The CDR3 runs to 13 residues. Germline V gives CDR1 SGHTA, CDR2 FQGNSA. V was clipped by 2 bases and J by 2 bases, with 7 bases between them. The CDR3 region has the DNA TGTGCCAGCAGCTTATACAGAACCTACGAGCAGTACTTC. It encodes CASSLYRTYEQYF. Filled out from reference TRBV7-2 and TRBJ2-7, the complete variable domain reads GAGVSQSPSNKVTEKGKDVELRCDPISGHTALYWYRQSLGQGLEFLIYFQGNSAPDKSGLPSDRFSAERTGGSVSTLTIQRTQQEDSAVYLCASSLYRTYEQYFGPGTRLTVT.

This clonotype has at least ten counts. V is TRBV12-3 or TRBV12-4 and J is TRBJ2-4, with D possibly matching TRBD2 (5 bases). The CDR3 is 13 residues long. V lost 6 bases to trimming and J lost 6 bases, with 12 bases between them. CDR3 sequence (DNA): TGTGCCAGCAGCCCGGACTGGGGAAACATTCAGTACTTC. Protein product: CASSPDWGNIQYF.

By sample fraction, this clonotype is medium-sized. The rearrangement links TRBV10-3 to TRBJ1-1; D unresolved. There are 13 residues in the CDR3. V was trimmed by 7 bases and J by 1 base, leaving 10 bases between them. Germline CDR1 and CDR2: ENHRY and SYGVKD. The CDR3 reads CAIKAGGNTEAFF. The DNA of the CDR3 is TGTGCCATCAAAGCAGGAGGGAACACTGAAGCTTTCTTT.

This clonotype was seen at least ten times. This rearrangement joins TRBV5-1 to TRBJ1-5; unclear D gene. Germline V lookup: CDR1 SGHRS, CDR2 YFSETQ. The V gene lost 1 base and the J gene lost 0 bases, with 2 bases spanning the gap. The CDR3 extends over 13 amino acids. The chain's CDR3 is CASSLLSNQPQHF. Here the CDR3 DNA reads TGCGCCAGCAGCTTGCTTAGCAATCAGCCCCAGCATTTT. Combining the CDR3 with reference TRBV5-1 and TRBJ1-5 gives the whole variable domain KAGVTQTPRYLIKTRGQQVTLSCSPISGHRSVSWYQQTPGQGLQFLFEYFSETQRNKGNFPGRFSGRQFSNSRSEMNVSTLELGDSALYLCASSLLSNQPQHFGDGTRLSIL.

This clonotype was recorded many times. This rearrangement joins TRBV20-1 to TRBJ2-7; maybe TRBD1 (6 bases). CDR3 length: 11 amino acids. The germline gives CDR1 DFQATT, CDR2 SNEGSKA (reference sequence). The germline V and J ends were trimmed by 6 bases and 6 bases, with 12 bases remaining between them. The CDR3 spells CSANRVGEQYF. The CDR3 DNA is TGCAGTGCAAACAGGGTTGGCGAGCAGTACTTC.

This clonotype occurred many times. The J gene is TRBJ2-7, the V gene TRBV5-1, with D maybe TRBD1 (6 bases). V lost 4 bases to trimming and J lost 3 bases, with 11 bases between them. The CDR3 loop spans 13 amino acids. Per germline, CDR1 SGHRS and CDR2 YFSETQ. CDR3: CASSPPDSYEQYF. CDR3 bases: TGCGCCAGCAGCCCGCCGGACAGCTACGAGCAGTACTTC.

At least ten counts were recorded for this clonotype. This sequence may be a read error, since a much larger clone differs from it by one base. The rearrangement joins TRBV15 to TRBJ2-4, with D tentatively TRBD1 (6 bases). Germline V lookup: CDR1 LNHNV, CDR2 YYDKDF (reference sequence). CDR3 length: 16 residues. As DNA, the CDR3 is TGTGCCACCAGCAGAGATGCAGGGGTAGCCAAAAAAATTCAGTACTTC. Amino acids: CATSRDAGVAKKIQYF.

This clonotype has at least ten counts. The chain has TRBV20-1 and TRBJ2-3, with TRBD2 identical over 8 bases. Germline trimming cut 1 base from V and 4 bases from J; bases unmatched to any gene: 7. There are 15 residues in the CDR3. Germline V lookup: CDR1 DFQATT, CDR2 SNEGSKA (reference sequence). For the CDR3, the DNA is TGCAGTGCTAGAGGGATTAGCGGGGACCCAGATACGCAGTATTTT. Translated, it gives CSARGISGDPDTQYF.

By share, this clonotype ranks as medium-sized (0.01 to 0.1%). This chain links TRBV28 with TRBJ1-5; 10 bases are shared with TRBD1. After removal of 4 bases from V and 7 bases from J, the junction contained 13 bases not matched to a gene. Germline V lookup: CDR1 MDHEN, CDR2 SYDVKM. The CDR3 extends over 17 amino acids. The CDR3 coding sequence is TGTGCCAGCAGTTGTTCCGGGACAGGGGATTTTTTGCAGCCCCAGCATTTT. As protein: CASSCSGTGDFLQPQHF.

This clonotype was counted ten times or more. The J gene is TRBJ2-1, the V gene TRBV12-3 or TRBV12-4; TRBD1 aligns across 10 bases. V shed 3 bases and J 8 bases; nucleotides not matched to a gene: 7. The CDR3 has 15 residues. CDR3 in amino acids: CASSFGDRGRDEQFF. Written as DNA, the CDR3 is TGTGCCAGCAGTTTTGGGGACAGGGGAAGGGATGAGCAGTTCTTC.

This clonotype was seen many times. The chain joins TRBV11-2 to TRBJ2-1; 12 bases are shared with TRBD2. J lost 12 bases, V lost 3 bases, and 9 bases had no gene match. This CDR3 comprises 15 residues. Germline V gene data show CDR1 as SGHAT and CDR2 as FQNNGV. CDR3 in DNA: TGTGCCAGCAGCTTCCGGACTAGCGGGACGGGGGTGCAGTTCTTC. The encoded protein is CASSFRTSGTGVQFF.

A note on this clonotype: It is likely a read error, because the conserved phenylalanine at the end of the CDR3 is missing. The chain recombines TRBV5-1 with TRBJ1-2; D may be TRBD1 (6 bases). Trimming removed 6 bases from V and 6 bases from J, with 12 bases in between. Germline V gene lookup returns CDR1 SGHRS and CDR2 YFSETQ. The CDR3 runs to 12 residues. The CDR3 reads CASTLPGDGYTV. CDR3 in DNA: TGCGCCAGCACCCTGCCAGGGGATGGCTACACCGTC.

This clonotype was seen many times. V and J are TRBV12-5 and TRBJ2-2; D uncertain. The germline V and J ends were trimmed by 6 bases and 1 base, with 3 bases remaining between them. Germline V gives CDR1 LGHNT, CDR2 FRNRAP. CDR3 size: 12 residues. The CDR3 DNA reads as TGTGCTAGTGGACTGAACACCGGGGAGCTGTTTTTT. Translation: CASGLNTGELFF.

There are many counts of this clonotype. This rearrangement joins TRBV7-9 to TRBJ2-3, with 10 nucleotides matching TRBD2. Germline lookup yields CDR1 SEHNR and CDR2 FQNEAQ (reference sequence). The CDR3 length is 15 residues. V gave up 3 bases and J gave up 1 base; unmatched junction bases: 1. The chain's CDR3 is CASSFGTSGTDTQYF. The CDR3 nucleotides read TGTGCCAGCAGCTTTGGGACTAGCGGCACAGATACGCAGTATTTT.

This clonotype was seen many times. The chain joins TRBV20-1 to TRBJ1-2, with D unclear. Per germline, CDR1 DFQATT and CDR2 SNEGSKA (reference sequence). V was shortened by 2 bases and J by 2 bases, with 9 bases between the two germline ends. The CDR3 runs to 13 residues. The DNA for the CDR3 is TGCAGTGCTAGACGGAGCTCAAACTATGGCTACACCTTC. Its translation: CSARRSSNYGYTF.

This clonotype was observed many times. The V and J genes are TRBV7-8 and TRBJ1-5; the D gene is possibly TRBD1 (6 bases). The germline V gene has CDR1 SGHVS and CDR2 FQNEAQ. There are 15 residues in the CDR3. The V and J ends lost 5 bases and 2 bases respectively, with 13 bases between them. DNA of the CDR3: TGTGCCAGCAGCCCACAGGGATTGGGCAATCAGCCCCAGCATTTT. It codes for CASSPQGLGNQPQHF.

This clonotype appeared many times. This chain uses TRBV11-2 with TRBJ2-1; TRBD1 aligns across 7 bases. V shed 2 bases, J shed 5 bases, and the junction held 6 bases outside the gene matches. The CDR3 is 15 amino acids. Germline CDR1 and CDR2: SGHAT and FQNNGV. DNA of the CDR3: TGTGCCAGCAGCTTACCCCGGACAGGCCACAATGAGCAGTTCTTC. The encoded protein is CASSLPRTGHNEQFF.

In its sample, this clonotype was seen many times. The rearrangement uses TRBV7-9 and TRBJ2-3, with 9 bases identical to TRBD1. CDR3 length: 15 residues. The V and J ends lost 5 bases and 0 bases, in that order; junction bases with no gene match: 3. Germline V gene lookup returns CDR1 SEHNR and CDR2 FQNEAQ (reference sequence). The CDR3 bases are TGTGCCAGCAGCCTACAGGGGGCTAGCACAGATACGCAGTATTTT. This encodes CASSLQGASTDTQYF.

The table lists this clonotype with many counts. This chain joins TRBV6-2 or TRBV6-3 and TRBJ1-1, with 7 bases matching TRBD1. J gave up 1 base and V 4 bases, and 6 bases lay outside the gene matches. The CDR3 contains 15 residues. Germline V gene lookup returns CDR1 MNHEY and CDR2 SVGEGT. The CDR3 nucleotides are TGTGCCAGCAGTTCCTGGGACAGTAAGAACACTGAAGCTTTCTTT. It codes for CASSSWDSKNTEAFF.